This entry features one T cell receptor (beta chain) sequence. Its cognate antigen is unknown. This record comes from a study of T cell responses to AZD1222 COVID-19 vaccine. Study findings and constraints: White British ancestry dominated among donors, who included more females, and clonal diversity was possibly underestimated. The peak T cell response came first, and repertoires were sampled only after it. Compared with day 0, the breadth and depth of the Spike-specific TCR repertoire rose significantly after two doses of AZD1222.

Using immunoSEQ multiplex PCR, the repertoire was profiled, and TCRdb retains in-frame clones only, with some absent. The data contain over 120,000 clones, roughly 86% of them seen just once; the ten biggest clones take up about 5%. Trimming removed 7 bases at V and 9 bases at J, with 13 bases between. The V gene's germline CDR1 is SEHNR and CDR2 FQNEAQ (reference sequence). This CDR3 spans 12 amino acids. Investigators merged groups given second doses at roughly 4 or roughly 12 weeks. This sample comprised peripheral blood, obtained 28 days after the second AZD1222 dose. The sequence derives from an adult who received the AZD1222 COVID-19 vaccine. The chain carries TRBV7-9 and TRBJ1-5; D is unclear. The CDR3 here is CASNPPGWPQHF. The CDR3 DNA reads as TGTGCCAGCAACCCACCGGGATGGCCCCAGCATTTT.